This entry lists 26 T cell receptor beta chains sequenced from one sample in a study of cytomegalovirus exposure and HLA in healthy donors. Clones were read by immunoSEQ multiplex PCR, and TCRdb kept only the in-frame ones, dropping some. The data show some 290,000 clones, with roughly 87% seen just once and approximately 0.95% held by the top ten. The source material was PBMCs. Every receptor here comes from a man aged 25 to 40 in good health and CMV-seronegative.

CDR3 amino acids: CASSVGGAFNEKLFF. The CDR3 DNA is TGTGCCAGCAGCGTAGGGGGAGCATTTAATGAAAAACTGTTTTTT. V usage is TRBV9 and J usage is TRBJ1-4; D is undetermined. The CDR3 contains 15 residues. Between the trimmed V and J ends, which lost 0 bases and 4 bases, there was a span of 10 bases. Germline V gene sequence: CDR1 SGDLS, CDR2 YYNGEE. Combining the CDR3 with reference TRBV9 and TRBJ1-4 gives the whole variable domain DSGVTQTPKHLITATGQRVTLRCSPRSGDLSVYWYQQSLDQGLQFLIQYYNGEERAKGNILERFSAQQFPDLHSELNLSSLELGDSALYFCASSVGGAFNEKLFFGSGTQLSVL.

On this clone itself: Within the sample, other DNA sequences also encode this same CDR3. The rearrangement joins TRBV18 to TRBJ2-5; the D gene is possibly TRBD2 (5 bases). Germline V lookup: CDR1 KGHSH, CDR2 LQKENI. The CDR3 spans 13 residues. V was trimmed by 2 bases and J by 3 bases, leaving 7 bases between them. Here the CDR3 reads CASSPGLKETQYF. Here the CDR3 DNA reads TGTGCCAGCTCACCAGGACTCAAAGAGACCCAGTACTTC.

V gene TRBV2 combines with J gene TRBJ1-2; possible D gene TRBD1, 6 bases. The germline V and J ends were trimmed by 7 bases and 3 bases, with 12 bases remaining between them. This CDR3 has 13 amino acids. Germline CDR1 and CDR2: SNHLY and FYNNEI. CDR3 region: CASIEGEDYGYTF. The CDR3 region has the DNA TGTGCCAGCATCGAGGGGGAAGACTATGGCTACACCTTC.

The V gene is TRBV4-3, the J gene TRBJ2-4; possible D gene TRBD1, 6 bases. The V gene lost 4 bases and the J gene lost 2 bases, with 15 bases spanning the gap. Per the germline V gene, CDR1 is LGHNA and CDR2 is YSLEER. CDR3 length: 16 amino acids. This CDR3 is CASSPNQGPSKNIQYF. DNA of the CDR3: TGCGCCAGCAGCCCAAATCAGGGGCCTTCCAAAAACATTCAGTACTTC.

This rearrangement joins TRBV30 to TRBJ1-2, with D uncertain. This CDR3 region has 14 residues. Germline V lookup: CDR1 GTSNPN, CDR2 SVGIG (reference sequence). V was shortened by 0 bases and J by 7 bases, with 15 bases between the two germline ends. The CDR3 bases are TGTGCCTGGAGTGTACCCCGCATTTCTACTGGCTACACCTTC. Translation: CAWSVPRISTGYTF.

The rearrangement joins TRBV14 to TRBJ2-7; no definite D call. The CDR3 has 13 residues. Germline assignment: CDR1 SGHDN and CDR2 FVKESK. Trimming cost V 1 base and J 4 bases, with 8 bases left between them. The CDR3 spells CASSQGRVYEQYF. CDR3 nucleotide sequence: TGTGCCAGCAGCCAAGGTCGCGTATACGAGCAGTACTTC.

The chain combines TRBV7-8 with TRBJ2-2, with D unresolved. The CDR3 has 13 amino acids. The germline gives CDR1 SGHVS, CDR2 FQNEAQ. V lost 6 bases and J 6 bases, leaving 11 bases between the germline ends. The CDR3 loop reads CASSTTTSGELFF. The CDR3 DNA sequence: TGTGCCAGCAGTACGACAACGTCCGGGGAGCTGTTTTTT.

The CDR3: CASSLIGGTSYEQYF. The CDR3 DNA sequence: TGTGCCAGCAGCTTAATAGGAGGGACGTCCTACGAGCAGTACTTC. The V gene is TRBV7-8, the J gene TRBJ2-7, with D possibly matching TRBD2 (6 bases). V dropped 2 bases and J dropped 1 base, with 12 bases sitting between them. The CDR3 has 15 residues. Germline CDR1 and CDR2: SGHVS and FQNEAQ.

The chain carries TRBV27 and TRBJ1-2, with 8 bases aligning to TRBD1. Germline CDR1 and CDR2: MNHEY and SMNVEV (reference sequence). This CDR3 has 14 amino acids. Unmatched junction bases numbered 3, after V lost 6 bases and J lost 0 bases. The CDR3 DNA reads TGTGCCAGCAGCCAGGACAGGGCTAACTATGGCTACACCTTC. Translation: CASSQDRANYGYTF.

This sequence joins TRBV6-5 and TRBJ2-5; 8 bases match TRBD1. Germline loops: CDR1 MNHEY, CDR2 SVGAGI. The junction had 8 bases not matched to a gene; V was cut back by 2 bases and J by 3 bases. This CDR3 contains 16 residues. This chain's CDR3 is CASSYGGTGHKETQYF. The CDR3 region has the DNA TGTGCCAGCAGTTACGGGGGGACAGGTCATAAAGAGACCCAGTACTTC.

The chain joins TRBV5-6 to TRBJ2-3; possibly TRBD1 for D (6 bases). V was clipped by 3 bases and J by 0 bases, with 8 bases between them. Germline CDR1 reads SGHDT; CDR2 reads YYEEEE. The CDR3 extends over 14 amino acids. This CDR3 is CASSWGPSTDTQYF. The CDR3 bases are TGTGCCAGCAGCTGGGGGCCAAGCACAGATACGCAGTATTTT. Together with reference TRBV5-6 and TRBJ2-3, the CDR3 gives the full variable domain: DAGVTQSPTHLIKTRGQQVTLRCSPKSGHDTVSWYQQALGQGPQFIFQYYEEEERQRGNFPDRFSGHQFPNYSSELNVNALLLGDSALYLCASSWGPSTDTQYFGPGTRLTVL.

A word on this clone: This sample also contains other DNA sequences that code for the same CDR3. The chain links TRBV18 to TRBJ1-5, with 9 bases matching TRBD1. The germline V gene has CDR1 KGHSH and CDR2 LQKENI. The CDR3 is 14 amino acids. Trimming cost V 3 bases and J 4 bases; bases outside gene matches: 1. CDR3 nucleotide sequence: TGTGCCAGCTCACCGACAGGGGGAAATCAGCCCCAGCATTTT. It is translated as CASSPTGGNQPQHF.

This clone was detected once. This chain uses TRBV21-1 with TRBJ1-5. TRBV21-1 is listed as a pseudogene. This CDR3 contains 16 residues. This chain's CDR3 is CASSKGGLGTGQPQHF. The CDR3, as DNA: TGTGCCAGCAGCAAGGGGGGGTTAGGGACGGGTCAGCCCCAGCATTTT.

The chain recombines TRBV7-8 with TRBJ2-1; 11 positions match TRBD2. V shed 2 bases, J shed 0 bases, and the junction held 6 bases outside the gene matches. The length of the CDR3 is 18 residues. Germline V gene lookup returns CDR1 SGHVS and CDR2 FQNEAQ. CDR3 DNA sequence: TGTGCCAGCAGCTTACTGCTAGCGGGGGGCCACTCCTACAATGAGCAGTTCTTC. Its translation: CASSLLLAGGHSYNEQFF.

Points on this clone: An end of the junction does not agree with germline; a read error may underlie this. This chain links TRBV2 with TRBJ2-7; tentative D call: TRBD1 (6 bases). CDR1 is SNHLY and CDR2 is FYNNEI in the germline V gene. This CDR3 is built from 13 residues. CDR3 in DNA: TGTGCCAGCAGTGAGGGGGCGCCACTAGAGCCTTCCTTC. It translates to CASSEGAPLEPSF.

This chain links TRBV7-9 with TRBJ2-7, with D perhaps matching TRBD1 (6 bases). From germline, CDR1 is SEHNR and CDR2 FQNEAQ (reference sequence). The CDR3 runs to 15 residues. Trimming stripped 5 bases from V and 1 base from J, with 15 bases between. DNA of the CDR3: TGTGCCAGCAGCCCCGGTGCAGGGGTGTCCTACGAGCAGTACTTC. Translation: CASSPGAGVSYEQYF. Looking up the rest from reference TRBV7-9 and TRBJ2-7 gives the full variable domain: DTGVSQNPRHKITKRGQNVTFRCDPISEHNRLYWYRQTLGQGPEFLTYFQNEAQLEKSRLLSDRFSAERPKGSFSTLEIQRTEQGDSAMYLCASSPGAGVSYEQYFGPGTRLTVT.

The CDR3 region is CASSLVGGDLNTEAFF. The CDR3, as DNA: TGTGCCAGCAGCTTAGTTGGAGGGGACTTGAACACTGAAGCTTTCTTT. The chain uses TRBV7-8 and TRBJ1-1, with a weak D call TRBD1 (5 bases). V dropped 1 base and J dropped 0 bases, with 12 bases sitting between them. This CDR3 has 16 amino acids. Germline V CDR1 and CDR2: SGHVS, FQNEAQ.

This clone is a singleton in its sample. CDR3 in amino acids: CASRGTANTEAFF. CDR3 coding DNA: TGTGCCAGCAGGGGGACAGCCAACACTGAAGCTTTCTTT. The V gene is TRBV6-1, the J gene TRBJ1-1, with TRBD1 matching over 7 bases. The J segment lost 2 bases and the V segment lost 6 bases, leaving 3 bases of the junction unmatched. Germline V CDR1 and CDR2: MNHNS, SASEGT. This CDR3 has 13 residues.

This chain joins TRBV12-5 and TRBJ1-5; D is perhaps TRBD1 (5 bases). The CDR3 sequence is 15 residues long. Trimming cost V 2 bases and J 4 bases, with 12 bases left between them. Germline lookup yields CDR1 LGHNT and CDR2 FRNRAP. This chain's CDR3 is CASGLTGVENQPQHF. CDR3 in DNA: TGTGCTAGTGGTTTGACGGGGGTGGAAAATCAGCCCCAGCATTTT.

The chain carries TRBV19 and TRBJ1-5, with D hard to call. This CDR3 comprises 14 residues. V was cut by 3 bases and J by 3 bases, with 9 bases left in between. CDR1 LNHDA and CDR2 SQIVND come from the germline V gene (reference sequence). CDR3 sequence reads: CASSIGQNNQPQHF. The CDR3, as DNA: TGTGCCAGTAGTATTGGGCAGAACAATCAGCCCCAGCATTTT.

The rearrangement joins TRBV6-5 to TRBJ2-2; possibly TRBD1 for D (6 bases). CDR1 is MNHEY and CDR2 is SVGAGI in the germline V gene. With 2 bases removed from V and 6 bases from J, the gap between germline ends came to 10 bases. This CDR3 spans 14 amino acids. The CDR3 sequence: CASSYGQGSGELFF. As DNA, the CDR3 is TGTGCCAGCAGTTACGGGCAGGGGTCCGGGGAGCTGTTTTTT.

In regard to this clone: Different DNA sequences within this sample yield the same CDR3. The gene calls are TRBV5-1 and TRBJ1-4, with 9 bases fitting TRBD1. Germline CDR1 reads SGHRS; CDR2 reads YFSETQ. The CDR3 loop spans 14 amino acids. Trimming at V came to 4 bases and at J to 5 bases, leaving 3 bases not matched to a gene. The CDR3 nucleotides are TGCGCCAGCAGCGCGGGACAGGGAAATGAAAAACTGTTTTTT. Translated: CASSAGQGNEKLFF.

The CDR3 spells CASSFGGGVEQYF. The CDR3 DNA is TGTGCCAGCAGTTTTGGGGGAGGGGTTGAGCAGTACTTC. The rearrangement uses TRBV5-4 and TRBJ2-7; 7 bases are a match to TRBD2. V shed 5 bases, J shed 7 bases, and the junction held 9 bases outside the gene matches. Germline V gives CDR1 SGHNT, CDR2 YYREEE (reference sequence). This CDR3 has 13 residues.

The V gene is TRBV27, the J gene TRBJ2-7, with 12 positions matching TRBD2. Trimming at V came to 5 bases and at J to 2 bases, leaving 10 bases not matched to a gene. The germline V gene has CDR1 MNHEY and CDR2 SMNVEV (reference sequence). This CDR3 has 17 amino acids. The CDR3 DNA follows: TGTGCCAGCAGTCACCTTACTAGCGGGGGGTCCCCCTACGAGCAGTACTTC. Translation gives CASSHLTSGGSPYEQYF.

The chain couples TRBV6-6 to TRBJ2-3, with 7 bases fitting TRBD2. The trim removed 2 bases at V and 2 bases at J, leaving 4 bases unmatched. This CDR3 has 15 residues. CDR1 is MNHNY and CDR2 is SVGAGI in the germline V gene (reference sequence). The CDR3 protein is CASSYLSGVTDTQYF. CDR3 nucleotide sequence: TGTGCCAGCAGTTACCTAAGCGGGGTCACAGATACGCAGTATTTT.

This chain uses TRBV19 with TRBJ1-6, with 9 bases fitting TRBD1. CDR3 length: 15 amino acids. Germline-derived CDR1 and CDR2 are LNHDA and SQIVND (reference sequence). The V gene end was trimmed by 8 bases and the J gene end by 7 bases; junction bases not matched to a gene: 9. The CDR3 spells CASGGTGQKNSPLHF. Written as DNA, the CDR3 is TGTGCCAGTGGAGGGACAGGGCAGAAAAATTCACCCCTCCACTTT.